This record looks at one TCR beta chain sequence and its context. Its antigen remains unknown. TCRdb's table, derived via immunoSEQ multiplex PCR, lists solely in-frame clones and lacks some. The top ten hold roughly 1.4% of the sample, which has some 140,000 clones, roughly 81% seen once. The data derive from a study of cytomegalovirus exposure and HLA in healthy donors. Study-level background: According to later analysis, the same platform produced the roughly 120 validation and several hundred first-cohort repertoires.

Study-level findings and limits: The authors enumerated around 150 TCR beta chains as linked to cytomegalovirus.

The sequence was obtained from a young woman in good health and CMV-seronegative. Material: PBMCs.

For the CDR3, the DNA is TGTGCCAGCAGTGAACTGGGGACAGGCGGTGGCTACACCTTC. Its protein product is CASSELGTGGGYTF. This chain connects TRBV6-1 to TRBJ1-2; 8 bases fit TRBD1. V trimming: 2 bases; J trimming: 7 bases; junction bases outside the gene matches: 6. The CDR3 has 14 amino acids. Looked up from germline, CDR1 is MNHNS and CDR2 is SASEGT.